The rows below give T cell receptor beta chains drawn from one sample of a study of T cell responses to AZD1222 COVID-19 vaccine. TCRdb keeps only in-frame clones here, not all; method: immunoSEQ multiplex PCR. The sample has about 98,000 clones, roughly 86% seen once. The starting material was peripheral blood, obtained on day 0 of AZD1222 vaccination. The receptors were sampled from an adult in good health. Both conserved end residues are part of each CDR3. Fields, in order: clone size, V gene, D gene, J gene, CDR3 DNA, CDR3 protein. D genes are given only for firm matches. For some rows the clone size is stated as once, few or many, or as a class when expanded; others skip it.

clone size: NA; V gene: TRBV14; D gene: TRBD1; J gene: TRBJ1-1; CDR3 DNA: TGTGCCAGCACGGCAGGGGGGAACACTGAAGCTTTCTTT; CDR3 protein: CASTAGGNTEAFF
clone size: NA; V gene: TRBV20-1; D gene: NA; J gene: TRBJ2-7; CDR3 DNA: TGCAGTGCTAGCGGGAACTACGAGCAGTACTTC; CDR3 protein: CSASGNYEQYF
clone size: few; V gene: TRBV18; D gene: NA; J gene: TRBJ1-1; CDR3 DNA: TGTGCCAGCTCACCAGGGTTGAACACTGAAGCTTTCTTT; CDR3 protein: CASSPGLNTEAFF
clone size: NA; V gene: TRBV5-5; D gene: TRBD2; J gene: TRBJ2-2; CDR3 DNA: TGTGCCAGCAGCTTGGTAACTAGCGGAGCGAACACCGGGGAGCTGTTTTTT; CDR3 protein: CASSLVTSGANTGELFF
clone size: NA; V gene: TRBV6-6; D gene: TRBD1; J gene: TRBJ2-7; CDR3 DNA: TGTGCCAGCAGGACCGGGACAGGGACCTACGAGCAGTACTTC; CDR3 protein: CASRTGTGTYEQYF
clone size: NA; V gene: TRBV5-1; D gene: NA; J gene: TRBJ1-4; CDR3 DNA: TGCGCCAGCAGCCCCGACGGTTTAAATGAAAAACTGTTTTTT; CDR3 protein: CASSPDGLNEKLFF
clone size: NA; V gene: TRBV2; D gene: NA; J gene: TRBJ1-1; CDR3 DNA: TGTGCCAGCAGCCTCGGACGGTTGAACACTGAAGCTTTCTTT; CDR3 protein: CASSLGRLNTEAFF
clone size: NA; V gene: TRBV11-1; D gene: NA; J gene: TRBJ2-1; CDR3 DNA: TGTGCCAGCAGCTTAGCCCCTAGCGCCCGATACAATGAGCAGTTCTTC; CDR3 protein: CASSLAPSARYNEQFF
clone size: NA; V gene: TRBV7-9; D gene: TRBD1; J gene: TRBJ1-2; CDR3 DNA: TGTGCCAGCAGTCTGACAGGGGCCGGTGGCTACACCTTC; CDR3 protein: CASSLTGAGGYTF
clone size: NA; V gene: TRBV4-2; D gene: NA; J gene: TRBJ2-3; CDR3 DNA: TGTGCCAGCAGCCAAGAGGGATTAAGAGATACGCAGTATTTT; CDR3 protein: CASSQEGLRDTQYF
clone size: NA; V gene: TRBV4-3; D gene: TRBD1; J gene: TRBJ1-3; CDR3 DNA: TGCGCCAGCAGCCAAGTGGGACAGCTCTCTGGAAACACCATATATTTT; CDR3 protein: CASSQVGQLSGNTIYF
clone size: once; V gene: TRBV5-1; D gene: NA; J gene: TRBJ2-2; CDR3 DNA: TGCGCCAGCAGCTCCCAAGCAGGGAGGAACACCGGGGAGCTGTTTTTT; CDR3 protein: CASSSQAGRNTGELFF
clone size: NA; V gene: TRBV4-3; D gene: NA; J gene: TRBJ1-3; CDR3 DNA: TGCGCCAGCAGCCAAGCTGTCGGCAGCTCTGGAAACACCATATATTTT; CDR3 protein: CASSQAVGSSGNTIYF
clone size: NA; V gene: TRBV12-3/TRBV12-4; D gene: NA; J gene: TRBJ2-1; CDR3 DNA: TGTGCCAGCAGTTCGGTACGATTCGAGCAGTTCTTC; CDR3 protein: CASSSVRFEQFF
clone size: few; V gene: TRBV19; D gene: TRBD2; J gene: TRBJ2-2; CDR3 DNA: TGTGCCAGTAGTCCTGGACTAGCGGGCACCGGGGAGCTGTTTTTT; CDR3 protein: CASSPGLAGTGELFF
clone size: NA; V gene: TRBV5-1; D gene: NA; J gene: TRBJ2-1; CDR3 DNA: TGCGCCAGCAGCCCCCGTGGACCCACTAGCTCCTACAATGAGCAGTTCTTC; CDR3 protein: CASSPRGPTSSYNEQFF
clone size: few; V gene: TRBV5-1; D gene: NA; J gene: TRBJ2-1; CDR3 DNA: TGCGCCAGCAGCTTGGCTAGTAGGGGCAATGAGCAGTTCTTC; CDR3 protein: CASSLASRGNEQFF
clone size: NA; V gene: TRBV9; D gene: TRBD2; J gene: TRBJ2-1; CDR3 DNA: TGTGCCAGCACCTCAGGCGGGACTAGCTCCTACAATGAGCAGTTCTTC; CDR3 protein: CASTSGGTSSYNEQFF
clone size: NA; V gene: TRBV6-5; D gene: NA; J gene: TRBJ2-7; CDR3 DNA: TGTGCCAGCGAGGACAGAGGCGTCGGCTACGAGCAGTACTTC; CDR3 protein: CASEDRGVGYEQYF
clone size: NA; V gene: TRBV6-5; D gene: NA; J gene: TRBJ1-1; CDR3 DNA: TGTGCCAGCAGTTACTCGCGTTTTGGGAAAAACACTGAAGCTTTCTTT; CDR3 protein: CASSYSRFGKNTEAFF
clone size: NA; V gene: TRBV3-1/TRBV3-2; D gene: NA; J gene: TRBJ1-6; CDR3 DNA: TGTGCCAGCAGCCAATCCGGAAATTCACCCCTCCACTTT; CDR3 protein: CASSQSGNSPLHF
clone size: NA; V gene: TRBV2; D gene: TRBD2; J gene: TRBJ2-5; CDR3 DNA: TGTGCCAGCAGTGATGGGACTAGGGGGGAGACCCAGTACTTC; CDR3 protein: CASSDGTRGETQYF
clone size: NA; V gene: TRBV6-5; D gene: TRBD2; J gene: TRBJ2-2; CDR3 DNA: TGTGCCAGCAGCCGGACTAGAAGCGGGGAGCTGTTTTTT; CDR3 protein: CASSRTRSGELFF
clone size: NA; V gene: TRBV4-3; D gene: TRBD1; J gene: TRBJ2-5; CDR3 DNA: TGCGCCAGCAGCCAACTTCCGGACAGGGGCGAGACCCAGTACTTC; CDR3 protein: CASSQLPDRGETQYF
clone size: once; V gene: TRBV5-6; D gene: NA; J gene: TRBJ2-1; CDR3 DNA: TGTGCCAGCAGCCCCCGCGGACAGAGCGATGAGCAGTTCTTC; CDR3 protein: CASSPRGQSDEQFF
clone size: NA; V gene: TRBV7-2; D gene: TRBD1; J gene: TRBJ1-4; CDR3 DNA: TGTGCCAGCAGCTTACAATCGACAGGGGGCTATGAAAAACTGTTTTTT; CDR3 protein: CASSLQSTGGYEKLFF
clone size: NA; V gene: TRBV7-3; D gene: TRBD2; J gene: TRBJ2-1; CDR3 DNA: TGTGCCAGCTCGGGAGGGGCGCTGGGTGAGCAGTTCTTC; CDR3 protein: CASSGGALGEQFF
clone size: NA; V gene: TRBV28; D gene: NA; J gene: TRBJ1-1; CDR3 DNA: TGTGCCAGTACCGGGACCTGGAACACTGAAGCTTTCTTT; CDR3 protein: CASTGTWNTEAFF
clone size: NA; V gene: TRBV30; D gene: NA; J gene: TRBJ1-3; CDR3 DNA: TGTGCCTGGAGTTACCCTAGCTATGGAAACACCATATATTTT; CDR3 protein: CAWSYPSYGNTIYF
clone size: NA; V gene: TRBV14; D gene: TRBD2; J gene: TRBJ2-7; CDR3 DNA: TGTGCCAGCAGCCCCGGCGGGCGGGAGAAGCCCGAGCAGTACTTC; CDR3 protein: CASSPGGREKPEQYF
clone size: NA; V gene: TRBV25-1; D gene: NA; J gene: TRBJ1-1; CDR3 DNA: TGTGCCAGCAGTGATCTCACTTATAGGGCTTTCTTT; CDR3 protein: CASSDLTYRAFF
clone size: NA; V gene: TRBV12-5; D gene: TRBD2; J gene: TRBJ2-2; CDR3 DNA: TGTGCTAGTGGTTCACTAGCGGGAGGGAACACCGGGGAGCTGTTTTTT; CDR3 protein: CASGSLAGGNTGELFF
clone size: NA; V gene: TRBV25-1; D gene: TRBD1; J gene: TRBJ1-4; CDR3 DNA: TGTGCCAGCGGGAATAGAGGGGGCTCGGCTAATGAAAAACTGTTTTTT; CDR3 protein: CASGNRGGSANEKLFF
clone size: NA; V gene: TRBV7-2; D gene: NA; J gene: TRBJ1-2; CDR3 DNA: TGTGCCAGCAGCTTAGCGGGGGCGGGATCCAACTATGGCTACACCTTC; CDR3 protein: CASSLAGAGSNYGYTF
clone size: NA; V gene: TRBV5-3; D gene: NA; J gene: TRBJ2-7; CDR3 DNA: TGTGCCAGAAGCTTGACCCGGGACCAGGGTGAGCAGTACTTC; CDR3 protein: CARSLTRDQGEQYF
clone size: NA; V gene: TRBV5-6; D gene: NA; J gene: TRBJ2-7; CDR3 DNA: TGTGCCAGCAGCTTTCGGGCCCCGAATACCTACGAGCAGTACTTC; CDR3 protein: CASSFRAPNTYEQYF
clone size: NA; V gene: TRBV7-2; D gene: TRBD1; J gene: TRBJ1-2; CDR3 DNA: TGTGCCAGCAGCCCGTCAACACAGGGGTTATCTGGCTACACCTTC; CDR3 protein: CASSPSTQGLSGYTF
clone size: few; V gene: TRBV28; D gene: TRBD1; J gene: TRBJ1-1; CDR3 DNA: TGTGCCAGCAGTTCCCCGGACAGGGCCAGGGTGAACACTGAAGCTTTCTTT; CDR3 protein: CASSSPDRARVNTEAFF